The 31 T cell receptor beta chains reported below all come from one sample, sequenced in a study of blood T cell repertoires in COVID-19. Repertoires were generated with immunoSEQ multiplex PCR, while TCRdb's copy carries only in-frame clones and drops some. This repertoire shows more than 100,000 clones, about 79% found once; its top ten account for under 3%. The specimen sequenced was peripheral blood. These receptor sequences come from a man between 65 and 79 years old with acute or convalescent COVID-19.

This chain links TRBV3-1 (or the pseudogene TRBV3-2) with TRBJ2-1, with TRBD2 identical over 7 bases. Germline CDR1 is LGHDT and CDR2 is YNNKEL (reference sequence). Unmatched junction bases numbered 5, after V lost 0 bases and J lost 6 bases. The CDR3 is 15 amino acids. For the CDR3, the DNA is TGTGCCAGCAGCCAAGATTGGGGGGGAGGCAATGAGCAGTTCTTC. Translating gives CASSQDWGGGNEQFF.

In DNA form, the CDR3 reads TGCGCCAGCAGCCCCCCCGGGACTCAATACAATGAGCAGTTCTTC. Translation: CASSPPGTQYNEQFF. The V and J genes are TRBV5-1 and TRBJ2-1; D is perhaps TRBD2 (6 bases). V gave up 4 bases and J gave up 4 bases, with 15 bases separating them. The CDR3 runs 15 residues. Germline V gene lookup returns CDR1 SGHRS and CDR2 YFSETQ.

DNA for the CDR3: TGTGCCAGCAGCGTGCAGGACAGGGTGAACACTGAAGCTTTCTTT. Its translation is CASSVQDRVNTEAFF. The V and J genes are TRBV9 and TRBJ1-1; 8 bases line up with TRBD1. CDR1 and CDR2 (germline): SGDLS, YYNGEE. The CDR3 sequence is 15 residues long. V shed 2 bases and J 0 bases; nucleotides not matched to a gene: 3.

The J gene is TRBJ2-1, the V gene TRBV5-4; 8 nucleotides agree with TRBD1. J was trimmed by 7 bases and V by 1 base; bases with no gene match: 7. The germline V gene has CDR1 SGHNT and CDR2 YYREEE (reference sequence). The CDR3 consists of 15 residues. CDR3 sequence reads: CASSLRTGGWNEQFF. CDR3 DNA: TGTGCCAGCAGCTTGCGCACAGGGGGGTGGAATGAGCAGTTCTTC.

The genes are TRBV24-1 and TRBJ1-6; TRBD1 might be the D (6 bases). The CDR3 runs to 17 residues. Germline loops: CDR1 KGHDR, CDR2 SFDVKD. Trimming stripped 3 bases from V and 4 bases from J, with 15 bases between. The CDR3 here is CATSDPPTGYYNSPLHF. As DNA, the CDR3 is TGTGCCACCAGTGATCCTCCTACAGGGTATTATAATTCACCCCTCCACTTT.

This sequence joins TRBV7-9 and TRBJ2-7; D perhaps matches TRBD2 (6 bases). Germline V lookup: CDR1 SEHNR, CDR2 FQNEAQ (reference sequence). The CDR3 runs to 15 residues. The V gene lost 2 bases and the J gene lost 0 bases, with 11 bases spanning the gap. CDR3 nucleotides: TGTGCCAGCAGCTTAACCGGGACTCTCTCCTACGAGCAGTACTTC. It encodes CASSLTGTLSYEQYF.

The chain recombines TRBV5-6 with TRBJ1-5, with 9 bases aligning to TRBD1. Germline V gene sequence: CDR1 SGHDT, CDR2 YYEEEE. The CDR3 spans 16 residues. J was trimmed by 3 bases and V by 1 base; bases with no gene match: 5. CDR3 in DNA: TGTGCCAGCAGCTTGAAATGGACAGGGGACAATCAGCCCCAGCATTTT. Translating gives CASSLKWTGDNQPQHF.

CDR3 nucleotides: TGTGCCAGCAGCCCCGGGCCCGGGAGCTCCTACAATGAGCAGTTCTTC. Amino acids: CASSPGPGSSYNEQFF. V usage is TRBV5-5 and J usage is TRBJ2-1; D is perhaps TRBD2 (6 bases). This CDR3 region has 16 residues. The V end lost 4 bases, the J end lost 0 bases, and 14 bases lay between the germline ends. Germline CDR1 SGHKS, CDR2 YYEKEE (reference sequence).

The chain employs TRBV18 and TRBJ2-1; 10 nucleotides align to TRBD2. This CDR3 comprises 15 residues. From germline, CDR1 is KGHSH and CDR2 LQKENI. With 6 bases clipped from V and 12 bases from J, the junction kept 14 bases outside the gene matches. The DNA of the CDR3 is TGTGCCAGCTCCCCCAGCGGGGGGGCTCTTTTAGGGCAGTTCTTC. Residues: CASSPSGGALLGQFF.

In DNA, the CDR3 is TGTGCCAGCAAATGGACTAGCGGGGACGTCAATGAGCAGTTCTTC. Translating it yields CASKWTSGDVNEQFF. J is TRBJ2-1 and V is TRBV6-5, with 12 positions matching TRBD2. CDR1 and CDR2 (germline): MNHEY, SVGAGI. V lost 7 bases to trimming and J lost 6 bases; unmatched junction nucleotides: 7. The CDR3 extends over 15 amino acids.

The CDR3 sequence is CASSLTGVYGYTF. DNA for the CDR3: TGTGCCAGCAGCCTTACAGGGGTGTATGGCTACACCTTC. The genes are TRBV14 and TRBJ1-2; 7 positions match TRBD1. V shed 4 bases and J 5 bases; nucleotides not matched to a gene: 4. CDR3 length equals 13 residues. Germline loops: CDR1 SGHDN, CDR2 FVKESK.

This chain links TRBV5-1 with TRBJ2-7; D may be TRBD2 (7 bases). The CDR3 sequence is 16 residues long. V shed 0 bases and J shed 3 bases, with 16 bases lying between them. CDR1 and CDR2 from the germline V gene are SGHRS and YFSETQ. In DNA form, the CDR3 reads TGCGCCAGCAGCTTGGGTCCCTTAGGGGGGGACTACGAGCAGTACTTC. Residues: CASSLGPLGGDYEQYF. Based on the CDR3 plus reference TRBV5-1 and TRBJ2-7, the full variable domain is KAGVTQTPRYLIKTRGQQVTLSCSPISGHRSVSWYQQTPGQGLQFLFEYFSETQRNKGNFPGRFSGRQFSNSRSEMNVSTLELGDSALYLCASSLGPLGGDYEQYFGPGTRLTVT.

V is TRBV18 and J is TRBJ1-5; no clear D. Between the trimmed V and J ends, which lost 5 bases and 5 bases, there was a span of 10 bases. Germline lookup yields CDR1 KGHSH and CDR2 LQKENI. The CDR3 has 13 residues. The DNA of the CDR3 is TGTGCCAGCTCATCGGGTTCGGATCAGCCCCAGCATTTT. Translating it yields CASSSGSDQPQHF.

The chain combines TRBV24-1 with TRBJ2-3; TRBD2 aligns across 11 bases. J gave up 4 bases and V 6 bases, and 8 bases lay outside the gene matches. Germline-derived CDR1 and CDR2 are KGHDR and SFDVKD. There are 16 residues in the CDR3. The CDR3 protein is CATSPTTSGSADTQYF. The CDR3 coding sequence is TGTGCCACCAGTCCCACAACTAGCGGGAGTGCAGATACGCAGTATTTT.

The V call is TRBV19, the J call TRBJ2-7; TRBD2 might be the D (6 bases). This CDR3 comprises 13 residues. Trimming took 5 bases from V and 6 from J, leaving 14 bases between them. Germline CDR1 reads LNHDA; CDR2 reads SQIVND (reference sequence). DNA for the CDR3: TGTGCCAGTAGTCCTCCGTGGACTACCGAGCAGTACTTC. Amino acids: CASSPPWTTEQYF.

CDR3 DNA sequence: TGTGCCAGCAGTGACGGCAGGTCCGAGCAGTACTTC. This translates into CASSDGRSEQYF. The chain joins TRBV6-4 to TRBJ2-7; no definite D call. The CDR3 is made up of 12 amino acids. V was clipped by 2 bases and J by 6 bases, with 8 bases between them. From germline, CDR1 is MRHNA and CDR2 SNTAGT.

V gene TRBV5-6 combines with J gene TRBJ2-2, with D unresolved. The CDR3 is 18 amino acids. Trimming cost V 4 bases and J 0 bases, with 19 bases left between them. Germline V CDR1 and CDR2: SGHDT, YYEEEE. The CDR3 DNA follows: TGTGCCAGCAGCAGCTTACCGTCTGCGAGTACGAACACCGGGGAGCTGTTTTTT. The encoded protein is CASSSLPSASTNTGELFF.

This chain connects TRBV5-6 to TRBJ1-2, with 7 bases aligning to TRBD1. The ends lost 2 bases at V and 8 bases at J; junction bases unmatched: 6. The CDR3 has 13 residues. Germline lookup yields CDR1 SGHDT and CDR2 YYEEEE. The CDR3 DNA reads as TGTGCCAGCAGCTTACGACAGGGATTCGGCTACACCTTC. Its translation is CASSLRQGFGYTF.

The table lists this clone with a few counts. The chain couples TRBV19 to TRBJ1-1; 12 bases agree with TRBD1. The V and J ends lost 0 bases and 2 bases, in that order; junction bases with no gene match: 7. CDR1 is LNHDA and CDR2 is SQIVND in the germline V gene (reference sequence). The CDR3 extends over 18 amino acids. This CDR3 is CASSIDLGTGGYNTEAFF. The CDR3 region has the DNA TGTGCCAGTAGTATAGATCTGGGGACAGGGGGCTACAACACTGAAGCTTTCTTT.

The chain links TRBV9 to TRBJ1-2, with 10 nucleotides matching TRBD1. This CDR3 spans 14 amino acids. V lost 2 bases, J lost 4 bases, and 2 bases stayed unmatched. Looked up from germline, CDR1 is SGDLS and CDR2 is YYNGEE. The CDR3 bases are TGTGCCAGCAGCGTGGGACAGGGGACCTATGGCTACACCTTC. Amino acid sequence: CASSVGQGTYGYTF.

A note on this clone: At the DNA level, this CDR3 is encoded by other sequences in the same sample as well. V is TRBV9 and J is TRBJ1-1, with D possibly TRBD1 on 6 matching bases. The V end lost 0 bases, the J end lost 1 base, and 13 bases lay between the germline ends. This CDR3 comprises 16 residues. Germline V gene lookup returns CDR1 SGDLS and CDR2 YYNGEE. The CDR3 bases are TGTGCCAGCAGCGTAGCTACGGGGGGCTCGAACACTGAAGCTTTCTTT. Encoded protein: CASSVATGGSNTEAFF.

The chain joins TRBV5-1 to TRBJ1-6, with D unclear. This CDR3 is 15 amino acids long. The germline gives CDR1 SGHRS, CDR2 YFSETQ. The V gene lost 1 base and the J gene lost 6 bases, with 11 bases spanning the gap. Written as DNA, the CDR3 is TGCGCCAGCAGCTTGAACTCCCGGGGTAATTCACCCCTCCACTTT. It specifies CASSLNSRGNSPLHF. The full variable domain, completed using reference TRBV5-1 and TRBJ1-6, is KAGVTQTPRYLIKTRGQQVTLSCSPISGHRSVSWYQQTPGQGLQFLFEYFSETQRNKGNFPGRFSGRQFSNSRSEMNVSTLELGDSALYLCASSLNSRGNSPLHFGNGTRLTVT.

This clone showed up just a few times. This chain joins TRBV25-1 and TRBJ1-2, with D possibly TRBD1 on 6 matching bases. CDR1 and CDR2 (germline): MGHDK, SYGVNS. The length of the CDR3 is 13 residues. V was cut by 6 bases and J by 7 bases, with 15 bases left in between. The DNA for the CDR3 is TGTGCCAGCAGACAAGCACAGGGATTTGGCTACACCTTC. Amino acids: CASRQAQGFGYTF.

This clone was picked up a small number of times. The rearrangement links TRBV4-3 to TRBJ2-1; D is possibly TRBD1 (6 bases). V was trimmed by 3 bases and J by 1 base, leaving 10 bases between them. The CDR3 runs 15 residues. The germline gives CDR1 LGHNA, CDR2 YSLEER. CDR3 in amino acids: CASSQYRVSYNEQFF. Here the CDR3 DNA reads TGCGCCAGCAGCCAGTACAGGGTATCCTACAATGAGCAGTTCTTC.

The chain couples TRBV3-1 (or the pseudogene TRBV3-2) to TRBJ1-4, with D possibly TRBD1 on 5 matching bases. Germline lookup yields CDR1 LGHDT and CDR2 YNNKEL (reference sequence). The CDR3 length is 14 residues. The V and J ends lost 4 bases and 8 bases respectively, with 14 bases between them. This CDR3 is CASSRRSPGEKLFF. CDR3 nucleotides: TGTGCCAGCAGCCGGCGCAGTCCAGGGGAAAAACTGTTTTTT.

The chain recombines TRBV9 with TRBJ1-1, with no clear D. This CDR3 is built from 15 residues. Trimming removed 4 bases from V and 0 bases from J, with 13 bases in between. Germline V gene sequence: CDR1 SGDLS, CDR2 YYNGEE. CDR3 nucleotides: TGTGCCAGCAGCCCAGCGCGCATCATGAACACTGAAGCTTTCTTT. Residues: CASSPARIMNTEAFF.

CDR3 residues: CASSASEGGEQFF. In nucleotides, the CDR3 is TGTGCCAGCAGTGCCTCCGAGGGCGGTGAGCAGTTCTTC. The chain couples TRBV6-4 to TRBJ2-1, with D possibly matching TRBD2 (5 bases). Germline V gene data show CDR1 as MRHNA and CDR2 as SNTAGT. Trimming cost V 4 bases and J 9 bases, with 13 bases left between them. This CDR3 contains 13 residues.

The chain recombines TRBV28 with TRBJ1-4; tentatively, D is TRBD1 (6 bases). This CDR3 has 16 residues. The germline gives CDR1 MDHEN, CDR2 SYDVKM. The V end lost 2 bases, the J end lost 0 bases, and 10 bases lay between the germline ends. The CDR3 bases are TGTGCCAGCAGTTTAAGGGGGACGGCAACTAATGAAAAACTGTTTTTT. Amino acid sequence: CASSLRGTATNEKLFF.

The chain carries TRBV5-1 and TRBJ2-7; the match to TRBD1 covers 11 bases. CDR1 is SGHRS and CDR2 is YFSETQ in the germline V gene. After removal of 4 bases from V and 4 bases from J, the junction contained 7 bases not matched to a gene. The CDR3 sequence is 15 residues long. The CDR3 region is CASSPTGTGGYEQYF. The CDR3 DNA follows: TGCGCCAGCAGCCCAACCGGGACAGGGGGTTACGAGCAGTACTTC.

The rearrangement joins TRBV4-3 to TRBJ1-2, with D unclear. The germline CDR1 and CDR2 sequences are LGHNA and YSLEER. CDR3 size: 15 residues. Deletions cut 1 base from V and 2 bases from J, with 11 bases between. The CDR3 nucleotides read TGCGCCAGCAGCCAAGTTGTTACACAAAACTATGGCTACACCTTC. Residues: CASSQVVTQNYGYTF.

The V and J genes are TRBV18 and TRBJ2-7; perhaps TRBD1 as D (5 bases). Between the trimmed V and J ends, which lost 0 bases and 12 bases, there was a span of 15 bases. The germline V gene encodes CDR1 KGHSH and CDR2 LQKENI. CDR3 length: 13 amino acids. CDR3 in amino acids: CASSPPAGQRWYF. The DNA for the CDR3 is TGTGCCAGCTCACCACCGGCAGGGCAGAGGTGGTACTTC.